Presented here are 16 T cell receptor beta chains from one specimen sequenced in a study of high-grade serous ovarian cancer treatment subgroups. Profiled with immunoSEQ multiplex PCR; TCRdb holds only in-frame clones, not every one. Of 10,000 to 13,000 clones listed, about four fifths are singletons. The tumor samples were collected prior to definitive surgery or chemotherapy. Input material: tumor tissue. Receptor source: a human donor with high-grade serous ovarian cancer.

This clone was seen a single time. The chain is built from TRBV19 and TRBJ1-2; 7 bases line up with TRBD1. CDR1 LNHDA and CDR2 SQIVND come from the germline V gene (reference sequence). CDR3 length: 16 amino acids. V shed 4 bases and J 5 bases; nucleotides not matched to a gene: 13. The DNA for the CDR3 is TGTGCCAGTAGTAAGCCCGACAGGGAGGCGGGATATGGCTACACCTTC. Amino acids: CASSKPDREAGYGYTF.

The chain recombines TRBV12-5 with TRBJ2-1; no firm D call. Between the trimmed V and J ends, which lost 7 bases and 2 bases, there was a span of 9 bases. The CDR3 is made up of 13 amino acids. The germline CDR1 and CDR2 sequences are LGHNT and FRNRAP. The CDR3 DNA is TGTGCTAGTGCGGCCGGAACCTACAATGAGCAGTTCTTC. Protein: CASAAGTYNEQFF.

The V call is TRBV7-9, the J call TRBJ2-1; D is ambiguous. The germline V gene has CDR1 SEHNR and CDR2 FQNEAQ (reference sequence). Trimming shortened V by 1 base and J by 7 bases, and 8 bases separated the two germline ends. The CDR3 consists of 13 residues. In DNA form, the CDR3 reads TGTGCCAGCAGCTTAGGTGACCTAAATGAGCAGTTCTTC. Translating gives CASSLGDLNEQFF.

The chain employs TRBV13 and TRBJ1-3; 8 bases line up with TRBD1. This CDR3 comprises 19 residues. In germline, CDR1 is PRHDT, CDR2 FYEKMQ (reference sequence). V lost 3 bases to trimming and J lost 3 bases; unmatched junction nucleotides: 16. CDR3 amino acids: CASSFRDRSFPSNGNTIYF. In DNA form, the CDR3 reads TGTGCCAGCAGCTTTCGGGACAGGAGCTTTCCCAGCAATGGAAACACCATATATTTT.

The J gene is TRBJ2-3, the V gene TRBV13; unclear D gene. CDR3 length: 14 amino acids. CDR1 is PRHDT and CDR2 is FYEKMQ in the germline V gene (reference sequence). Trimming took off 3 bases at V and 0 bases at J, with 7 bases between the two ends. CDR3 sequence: CASSLATSTDTQYF. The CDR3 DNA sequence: TGTGCCAGCAGCTTGGCTACTAGCACAGATACGCAGTATTTT.

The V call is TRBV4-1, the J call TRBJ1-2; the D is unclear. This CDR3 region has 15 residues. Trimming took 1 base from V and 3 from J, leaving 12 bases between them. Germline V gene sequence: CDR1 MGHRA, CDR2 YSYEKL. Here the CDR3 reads CASSQGARTYYGYTF. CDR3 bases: TGCGCCAGCAGCCAAGGGGCGCGGACGTACTATGGCTACACCTTC.

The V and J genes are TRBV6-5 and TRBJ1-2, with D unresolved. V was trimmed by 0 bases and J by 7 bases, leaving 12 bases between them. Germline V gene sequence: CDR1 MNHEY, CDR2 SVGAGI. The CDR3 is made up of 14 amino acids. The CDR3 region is CASSYSTGGSGYTF. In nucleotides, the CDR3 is TGTGCCAGCAGTTACTCGACGGGTGGTAGTGGCTACACCTTC.

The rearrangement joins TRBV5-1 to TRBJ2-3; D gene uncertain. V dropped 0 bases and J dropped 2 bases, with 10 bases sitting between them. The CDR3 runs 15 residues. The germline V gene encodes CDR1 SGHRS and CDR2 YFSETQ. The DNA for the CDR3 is TGCGCCAGCAGCTTGGCCAGTACTGACACAGATACGCAGTATTTT. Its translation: CASSLASTDTDTQYF.

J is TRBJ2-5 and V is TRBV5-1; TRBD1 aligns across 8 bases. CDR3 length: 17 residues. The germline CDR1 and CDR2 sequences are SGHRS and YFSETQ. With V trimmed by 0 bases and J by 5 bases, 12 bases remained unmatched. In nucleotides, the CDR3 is TGCGCCAGCAGCTTGGGCACGACTCAGGGGGCTGGTGAGACCCAGTACTTC. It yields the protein CASSLGTTQGAGETQYF.

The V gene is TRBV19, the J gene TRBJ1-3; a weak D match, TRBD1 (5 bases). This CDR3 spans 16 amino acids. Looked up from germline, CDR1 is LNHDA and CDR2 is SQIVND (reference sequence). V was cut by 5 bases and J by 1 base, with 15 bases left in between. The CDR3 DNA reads TGTGCCAGTAGTGCCCAATCCGGGGGATCTGGAAACACCATATATTTT. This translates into CASSAQSGGSGNTIYF.

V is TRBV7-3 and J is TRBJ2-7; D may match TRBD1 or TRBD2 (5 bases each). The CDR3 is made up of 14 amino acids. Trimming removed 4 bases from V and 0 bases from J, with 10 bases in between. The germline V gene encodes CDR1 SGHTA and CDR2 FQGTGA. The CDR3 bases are TGTGCCAGCAGCTCAATCGGGGCCTCCTACGAGCAGTACTTC. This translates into CASSSIGASYEQYF.

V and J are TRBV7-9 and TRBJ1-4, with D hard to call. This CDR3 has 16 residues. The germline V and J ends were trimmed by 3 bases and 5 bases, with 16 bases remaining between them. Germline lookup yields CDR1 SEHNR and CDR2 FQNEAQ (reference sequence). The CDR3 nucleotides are TGTGCCAGCAGCTTGGAAGGTGGGCTGGGAAATGAAAAACTGTTTTTT. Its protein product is CASSLEGGLGNEKLFF.

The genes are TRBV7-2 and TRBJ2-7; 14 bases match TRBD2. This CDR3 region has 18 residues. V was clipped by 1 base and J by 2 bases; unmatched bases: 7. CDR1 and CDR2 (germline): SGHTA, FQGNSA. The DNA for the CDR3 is TGTGCCAGCAGCTTAGTGGGACTAGCGGGAGAGATCGCCTACGAGCAGTACTTC. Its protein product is CASSLVGLAGEIAYEQYF.

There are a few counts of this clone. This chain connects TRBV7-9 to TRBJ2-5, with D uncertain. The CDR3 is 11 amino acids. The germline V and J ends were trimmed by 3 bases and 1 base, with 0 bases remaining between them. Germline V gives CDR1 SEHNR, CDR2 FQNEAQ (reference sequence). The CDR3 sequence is CASSFQETQYF. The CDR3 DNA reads TGTGCCAGCAGCTTCCAAGAGACCCAGTACTTC.

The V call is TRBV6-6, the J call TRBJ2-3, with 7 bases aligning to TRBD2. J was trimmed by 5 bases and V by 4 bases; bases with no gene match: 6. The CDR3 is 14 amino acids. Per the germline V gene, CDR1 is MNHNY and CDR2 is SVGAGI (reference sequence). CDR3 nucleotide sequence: TGTGCCAGCAGTTTAGGACTAGTTGGAGATACGCAGTATTTT. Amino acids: CASSLGLVGDTQYF.

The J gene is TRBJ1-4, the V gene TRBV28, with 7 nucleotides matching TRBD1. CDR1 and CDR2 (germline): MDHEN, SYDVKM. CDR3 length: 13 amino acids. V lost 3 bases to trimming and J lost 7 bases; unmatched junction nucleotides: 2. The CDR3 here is CASSFEGAEKLFF. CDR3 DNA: TGTGCCAGCAGTTTTGAGGGGGCTGAAAAACTGTTTTTT.